The rows below give T cell receptor beta chains drawn from one sample of a study of post-analysis software for immune sequencing data. TCRdb recomputed calls from the PCR reads with MiXCR, one row per CDR3 protein. This sample has more than 450,000 distinct CDR3 sequences, with about 40% found just once. The sequencing sample was made of blood. Every receptor here comes from a girl aged 5-17 years with multiple sclerosis. Both conserved end residues are part of each CDR3. D genes are given only for firm matches. The listing skips clone size in some rows; elsewhere it reads once, few, many or a size class.

abundance	j_gene	d_gene	v_gene	CDR3aa	CDR3nt
.	TRBJ2-7	TRBD2	TRBV11-3	CASRRAGGEYEQYF	TGTGCCAGCAGGCGAGCGGGAGGGGAATACGAGCAGTACTTC
once	TRBJ2-5	TRBD2	TRBV29-1	CSAKRGVRETQYF	TGCAGCGCAAAGCGGGGTGTTCGGGAGACCCAGTACTTC
.	TRBJ2-7	.	TRBV12-3/TRBV12-4	CASSLGPRDSYEQYF	TGTGCCAGCAGTTTAGGTCCGCGGGACTCCTACGAGCAGTACTTC
.	TRBJ2-2	.	TRBV7-9	CASSRQGTLNTGELFF	TGTGCCAGCAGCCGGCAGGGGACCCTAAACACCGGGGAGCTGTTTTTT
few	TRBJ2-1	TRBD2	TRBV6-5	CASSYSPTSGSYNEQFF	TGTGCCAGCAGTTATTCCCCTACTAGCGGTTCCTACAATGAGCAGTTCTTC
.	TRBJ1-6	.	TRBV6-2/TRBV6-3	CTSRRPGGGNSPLHF	TGTACCAGCAGGCGACCTGGAGGTGGGAATTCACCCCTCCACTTT
.	TRBJ1-2	TRBD1	TRBV12-3/TRBV12-4	CASSRTGEHGCTF	TGTGCCAGCAGCAGAACAGGGGAACACGGCTGCACCTTC
.	TRBJ2-6	TRBD1	TRBV4-2	CASSHRGTGGSGANVLTF	TGTGCCAGCAGCCATCGAGGGACAGGGGGCTCTGGGGCCAACGTCCTGACTTTC
.	TRBJ1-2	.	TRBV24-1	CATSDVGAGGYTF	TGTGCCACCAGTGATGTGGGGGCTGGTGGCTACACCTTC
many	TRBJ2-1	.	TRBV9	CASSSPSGVYYNEQFF	TGTGCCAGCAGCTCACCTTCAGGGGTTTACTACAATGAGCAGTTCTTC
few	TRBJ1-1	.	TRBV10-3	CAIGGDQGMSEAFF	TGTGCCATCGGGGGGGACCAGGGGATGTCTGAAGCTTTCTTT
.	TRBJ2-7	TRBD1	TRBV3-1	CASSQRQGRIGEQYF	TGTGCCAGCAGCCAAAGACAGGGTCGGATAGGGGAGCAGTACTTC
few	TRBJ2-1	TRBD2	TRBV12-3/TRBV12-4	CASSLLAGKNYNEQFF	TGTGCCAGCAGTCTTTTAGCGGGAAAAAACTACAATGAGCAGTTCTTC
.	TRBJ2-2	TRBD1	TRBV25-1	CASSERDRNTGGLFF	TGTGCCAGCAGTGAACGGGACAGGAACACCGGGGGGCTGTTTTTT
.	TRBJ2-5	.	TRBV10-3	CAISQSGGGGQTQYF	TGTGCCATCAGTCAGTCCGGAGGGGGCGGACAGACCCAGTACTTC
few	TRBJ1-1	TRBD1	TRBV29-1	CSASNRGRNTEAFF	TGCAGCGCTTCGAACAGGGGGCGGAACACTGAAGCTTTCTTT
.	TRBJ1-1	.	TRBV5-1	CASSLYGVSENTEAFF	TGCGCCAGCAGCTTGTATGGTGTGTCGGAGAACACTGAAGCTTTCTTT